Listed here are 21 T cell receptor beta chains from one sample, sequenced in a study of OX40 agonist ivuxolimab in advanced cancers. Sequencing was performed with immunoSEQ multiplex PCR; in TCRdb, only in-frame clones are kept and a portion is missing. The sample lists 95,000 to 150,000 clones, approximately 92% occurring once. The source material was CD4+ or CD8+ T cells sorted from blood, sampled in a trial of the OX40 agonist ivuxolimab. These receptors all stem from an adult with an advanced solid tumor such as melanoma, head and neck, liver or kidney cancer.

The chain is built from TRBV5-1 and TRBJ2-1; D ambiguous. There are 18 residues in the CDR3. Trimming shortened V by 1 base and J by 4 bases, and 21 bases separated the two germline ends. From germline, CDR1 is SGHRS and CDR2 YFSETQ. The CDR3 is CASSLRVRQVSSYNEQFF. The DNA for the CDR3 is TGCGCCAGCAGCTTGAGGGTGAGGCAGGTTAGTTCTTACAATGAGCAGTTCTTC.

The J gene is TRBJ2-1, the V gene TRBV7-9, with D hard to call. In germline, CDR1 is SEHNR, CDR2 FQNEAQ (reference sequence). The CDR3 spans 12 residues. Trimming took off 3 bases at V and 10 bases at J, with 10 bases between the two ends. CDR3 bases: TGTGCCAGCAGCTTCACCATTGGGGAGCAGTTCTTC. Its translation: CASSFTIGEQFF.

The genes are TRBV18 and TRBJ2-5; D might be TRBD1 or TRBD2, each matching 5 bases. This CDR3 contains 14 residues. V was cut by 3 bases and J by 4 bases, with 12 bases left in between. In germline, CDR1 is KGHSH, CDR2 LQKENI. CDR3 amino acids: CASSPLRDVETQYF. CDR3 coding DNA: TGTGCCAGCTCACCGCTTAGGGACGTAGAGACCCAGTACTTC.

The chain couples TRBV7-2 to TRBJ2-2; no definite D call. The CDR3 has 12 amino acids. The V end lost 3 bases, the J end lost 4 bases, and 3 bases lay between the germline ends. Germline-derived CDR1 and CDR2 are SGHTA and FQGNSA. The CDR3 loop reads CASSFVTGELFF. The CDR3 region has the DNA TGTGCCAGCAGCTTTGTCACCGGGGAGCTGTTTTTT.

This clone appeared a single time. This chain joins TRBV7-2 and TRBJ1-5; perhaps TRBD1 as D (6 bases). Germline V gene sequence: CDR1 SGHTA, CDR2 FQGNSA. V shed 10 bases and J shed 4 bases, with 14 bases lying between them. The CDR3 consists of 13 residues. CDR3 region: CATTGRGNQPQHF. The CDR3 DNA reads TGTGCCACCACAGGGAGGGGAAATCAGCCCCAGCATTTT.

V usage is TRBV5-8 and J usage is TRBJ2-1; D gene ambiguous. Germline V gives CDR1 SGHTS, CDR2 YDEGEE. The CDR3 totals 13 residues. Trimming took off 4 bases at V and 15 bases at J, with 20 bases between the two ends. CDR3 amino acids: CASSIKDATSGFF. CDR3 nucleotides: TGTGCCAGCAGCATAAAGGACGCTACGTCGGGGTTCTTC.

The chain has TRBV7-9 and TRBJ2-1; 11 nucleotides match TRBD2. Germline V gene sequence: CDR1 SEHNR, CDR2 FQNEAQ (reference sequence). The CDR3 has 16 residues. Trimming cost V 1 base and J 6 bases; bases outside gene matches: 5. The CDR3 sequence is CASSLGGSGRVNEQFF. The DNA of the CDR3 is TGTGCCAGCAGCTTAGGAGGTAGCGGGAGGGTCAATGAGCAGTTCTTC.

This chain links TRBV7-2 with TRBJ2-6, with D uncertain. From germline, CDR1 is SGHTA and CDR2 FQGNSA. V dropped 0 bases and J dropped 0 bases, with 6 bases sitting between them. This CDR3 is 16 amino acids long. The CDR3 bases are TGTGCCAGCAGCTTAGCGACGAACTCTGGGGCCAACGTCCTGACTTTC. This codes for CASSLATNSGANVLTF.

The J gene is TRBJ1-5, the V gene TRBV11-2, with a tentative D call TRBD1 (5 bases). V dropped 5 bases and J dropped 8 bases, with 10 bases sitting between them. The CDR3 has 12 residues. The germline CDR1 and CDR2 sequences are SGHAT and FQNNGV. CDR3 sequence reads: CASSVRGEPQHF. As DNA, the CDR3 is TGTGCCAGCAGCGTCCGGGGGGAGCCCCAGCATTTT.

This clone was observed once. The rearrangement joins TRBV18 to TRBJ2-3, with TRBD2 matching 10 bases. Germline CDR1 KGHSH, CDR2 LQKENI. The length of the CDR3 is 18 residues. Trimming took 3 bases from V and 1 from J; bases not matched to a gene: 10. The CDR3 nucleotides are TGTGCCAGCTCACCGCAACTAGCGGGGACCCGGGGCACAGATACGCAGTATTTT. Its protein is CASSPQLAGTRGTDTQYF.

Here the CDR3 reads CASSNSASYGYTF. CDR3 sequence (DNA): TGTGCCAGCAGTAACAGCGCTAGCTATGGCTACACCTTC. The chain carries TRBV25-1 and TRBJ1-2; D remains unclear. From germline, CDR1 is MGHDK and CDR2 SYGVNS. Trimming took 5 bases from V and 4 from J, leaving 11 bases between them. This CDR3 has 13 amino acids.

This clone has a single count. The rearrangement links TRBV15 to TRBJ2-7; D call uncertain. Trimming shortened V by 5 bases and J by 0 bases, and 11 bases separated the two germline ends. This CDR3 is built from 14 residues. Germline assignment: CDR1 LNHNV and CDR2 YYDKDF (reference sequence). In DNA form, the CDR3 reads TGTGCCACCAGCTCTCGAAGGAGCTCCTACGAGCAGTACTTC. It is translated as CATSSRRSSYEQYF.

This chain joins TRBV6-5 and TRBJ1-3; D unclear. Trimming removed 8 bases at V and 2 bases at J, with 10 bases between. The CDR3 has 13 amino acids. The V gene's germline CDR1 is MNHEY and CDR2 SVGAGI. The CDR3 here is CASAGGTGNTIYF. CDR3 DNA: TGTGCCAGCGCGGGAGGAACTGGAAACACCATATATTTT.

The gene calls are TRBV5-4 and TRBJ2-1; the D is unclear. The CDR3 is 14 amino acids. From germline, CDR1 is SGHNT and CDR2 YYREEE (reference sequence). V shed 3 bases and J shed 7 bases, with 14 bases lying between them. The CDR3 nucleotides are TGTGCCAGCAGCTGGGTAGGCCTAGTGAATGAGCAGTTCTTC. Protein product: CASSWVGLVNEQFF.

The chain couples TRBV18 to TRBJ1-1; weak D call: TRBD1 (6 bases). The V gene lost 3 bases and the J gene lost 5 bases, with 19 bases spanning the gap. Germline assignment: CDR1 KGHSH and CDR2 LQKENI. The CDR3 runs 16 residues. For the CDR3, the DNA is TGTGCCAGCTCACCCCGTACGGGGGCAGGGATAACTGAAGCTTTCTTT. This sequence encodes CASSPRTGAGITEAFF.

The CDR3 bases are TGTGCCAGCAGCGTGGGGACCGCCCCGACCACTGAAGCTTTCTTT. Residues: CASSVGTAPTTEAFF. The rearrangement joins TRBV9 to TRBJ1-1, with D possibly being TRBD1 (5 bases). The V end lost 2 bases, the J end lost 4 bases, and 15 bases lay between the germline ends. Germline V lookup: CDR1 SGDLS, CDR2 YYNGEE. The CDR3 extends over 15 amino acids.

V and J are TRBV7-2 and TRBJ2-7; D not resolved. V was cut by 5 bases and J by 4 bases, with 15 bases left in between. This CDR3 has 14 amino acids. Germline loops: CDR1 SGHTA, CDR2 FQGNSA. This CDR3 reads CASSPDRAWYEQYF. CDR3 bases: TGTGCCAGCAGCCCCGACCGGGCTTGGTACGAGCAGTACTTC.

CDR3 amino acids: CASRVRSYRDLSTEAFF. The CDR3 DNA is TGTGCCAGCAGGGTTAGATCGTACCGGGACCTGAGTACTGAAGCTTTCTTT. The chain recombines TRBV28 with TRBJ1-1, with D possibly being TRBD1 (5 bases). The CDR3 runs 17 residues. V lost 6 bases and J 5 bases, leaving 25 bases between the germline ends. In germline, CDR1 is MDHEN, CDR2 SYDVKM.

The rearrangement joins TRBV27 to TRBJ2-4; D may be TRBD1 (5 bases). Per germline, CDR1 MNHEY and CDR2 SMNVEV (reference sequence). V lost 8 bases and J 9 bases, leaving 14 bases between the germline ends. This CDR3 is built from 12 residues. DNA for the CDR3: TGTGCCAGCTCCCTCAGAAGGGGCATTCAGTACTTC. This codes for CASSLRRGIQYF.

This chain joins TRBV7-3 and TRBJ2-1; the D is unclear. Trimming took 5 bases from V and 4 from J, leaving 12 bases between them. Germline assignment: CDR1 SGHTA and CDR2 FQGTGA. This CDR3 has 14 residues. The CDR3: CASSRIGAYNEQFF. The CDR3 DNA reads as TGTGCCAGCAGCCGAATCGGCGCGTACAATGAGCAGTTCTTC. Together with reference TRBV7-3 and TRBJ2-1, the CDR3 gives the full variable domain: GAGVSQTPSNKVTEKGKYVELRCDPISGHTALYWYRQSLGQGPEFLIYFQGTGAADDSGLPNDRFFAVRPEGSVSTLKIQRTERGDSAVYLCASSRIGAYNEQFFGPGTRLTVL.

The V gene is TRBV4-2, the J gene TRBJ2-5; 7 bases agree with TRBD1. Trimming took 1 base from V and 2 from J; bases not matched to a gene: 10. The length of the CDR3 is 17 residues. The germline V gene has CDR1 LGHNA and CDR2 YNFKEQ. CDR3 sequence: CASSQVGTASDQETQYF. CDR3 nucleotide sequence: TGTGCCAGCAGCCAAGTTGGGACAGCGAGTGATCAAGAGACCCAGTACTTC.